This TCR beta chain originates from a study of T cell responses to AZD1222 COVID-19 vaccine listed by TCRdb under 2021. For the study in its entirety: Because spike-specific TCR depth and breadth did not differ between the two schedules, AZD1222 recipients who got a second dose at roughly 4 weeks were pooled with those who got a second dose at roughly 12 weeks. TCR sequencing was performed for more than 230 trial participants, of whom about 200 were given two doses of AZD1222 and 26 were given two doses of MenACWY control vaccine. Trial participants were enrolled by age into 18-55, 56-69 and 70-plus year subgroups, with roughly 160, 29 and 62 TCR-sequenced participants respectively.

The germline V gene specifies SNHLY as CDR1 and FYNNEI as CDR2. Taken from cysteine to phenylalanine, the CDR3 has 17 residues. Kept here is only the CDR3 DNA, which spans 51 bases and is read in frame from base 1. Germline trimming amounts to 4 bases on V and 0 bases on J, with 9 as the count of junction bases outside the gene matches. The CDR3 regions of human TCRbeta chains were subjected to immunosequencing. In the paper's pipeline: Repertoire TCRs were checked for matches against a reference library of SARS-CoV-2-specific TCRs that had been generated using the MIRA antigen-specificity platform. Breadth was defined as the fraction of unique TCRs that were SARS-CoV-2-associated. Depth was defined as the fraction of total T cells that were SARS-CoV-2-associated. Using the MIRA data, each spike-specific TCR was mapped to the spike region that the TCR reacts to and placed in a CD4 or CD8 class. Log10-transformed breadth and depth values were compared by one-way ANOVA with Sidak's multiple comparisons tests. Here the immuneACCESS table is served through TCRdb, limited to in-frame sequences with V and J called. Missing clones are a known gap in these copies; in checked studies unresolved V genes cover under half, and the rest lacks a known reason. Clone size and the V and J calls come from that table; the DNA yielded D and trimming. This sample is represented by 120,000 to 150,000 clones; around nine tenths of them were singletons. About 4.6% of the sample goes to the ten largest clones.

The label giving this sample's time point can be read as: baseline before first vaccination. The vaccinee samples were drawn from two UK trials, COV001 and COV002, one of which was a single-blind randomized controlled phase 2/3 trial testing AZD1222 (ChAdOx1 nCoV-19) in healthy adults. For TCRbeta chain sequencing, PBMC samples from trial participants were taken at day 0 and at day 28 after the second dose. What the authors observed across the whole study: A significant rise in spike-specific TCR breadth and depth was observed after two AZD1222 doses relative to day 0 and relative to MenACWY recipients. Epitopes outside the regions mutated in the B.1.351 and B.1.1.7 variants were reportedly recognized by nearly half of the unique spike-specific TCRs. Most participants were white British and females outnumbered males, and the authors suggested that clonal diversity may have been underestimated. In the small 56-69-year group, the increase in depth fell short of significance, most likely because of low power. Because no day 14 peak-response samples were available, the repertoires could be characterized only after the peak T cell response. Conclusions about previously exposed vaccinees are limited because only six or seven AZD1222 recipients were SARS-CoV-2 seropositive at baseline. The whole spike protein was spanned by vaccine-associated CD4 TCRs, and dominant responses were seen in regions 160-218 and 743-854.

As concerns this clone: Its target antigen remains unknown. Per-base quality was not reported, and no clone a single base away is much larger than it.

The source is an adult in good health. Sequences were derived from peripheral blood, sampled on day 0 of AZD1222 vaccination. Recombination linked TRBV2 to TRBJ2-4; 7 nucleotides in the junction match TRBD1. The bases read TGTGCCAGCAGTGGGCGGCAGGGACAGCTAGCCAAAAACATTCAGTACTTC. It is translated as CASSGRQGQLAKNIQYF.